A selection of T cell receptor beta chains follows, all from one sample in a study of naive and memory T cell subsets. Each CDR3 protein gets one entry after TCRdb re-called the UMI-ligation and nested PCR reads with MiXCR. Seen here are 150,000 or so distinct CDR3 sequences, approximately 24% observed once, and the top ten hold around 0.11%. The sample consisted of naive CD4+ T cells from blood. These receptors were collected from a human donor in good health. Both conserved end residues are part of each CDR3. Each record gives: clone size, J gene, V gene, CDR3 length, D gene, CDR3 DNA, CDR3 protein. The D gene is left open where the match is weak. Part of the rows lack a size; the others show once, few, many or a class for expanded clones.

clone_size: -; j_call: TRBJ2-1; v_call: TRBV29-1; cdr3_length: 14; d_call: TRBD2; cdr3_nt: TGCAGCGTTGGCAGACTAGCGGGAGGAAATGAGCAGTTCTTC; cdr3_aa: CSVGRLAGGNEQFF
clone_size: many; j_call: TRBJ2-7; v_call: TRBV12-3/TRBV12-4; cdr3_length: 15; d_call: -; cdr3_nt: TGTGCCAGCAGCCCAATGGCGGGTTTAATATACGAGCAGTACTTC; cdr3_aa: CASSPMAGLIYEQYF
clone_size: few; j_call: TRBJ1-1; v_call: TRBV9; cdr3_length: 16; d_call: TRBD1; cdr3_nt: TGTGCCAGCAGCGTAGAAATAGGGGGCTTTTCGACTGAAGCTTTCTTT; cdr3_aa: CASSVEIGGFSTEAFF
clone_size: many; j_call: TRBJ1-6; v_call: TRBV5-4; cdr3_length: 15; d_call: -; cdr3_nt: TGTGCCAGCAGCTTCAACAGGGATTATAATTCACCCCTCCACTTT; cdr3_aa: CASSFNRDYNSPLHF
clone_size: few; j_call: TRBJ1-5; v_call: TRBV10-1; cdr3_length: 19; d_call: -; cdr3_nt: TGCGCCAGCAGTGTCCCCACCGGGAGAGCCTATTATATCAATCAGCCCCAGCATTTT; cdr3_aa: CASSVPTGRAYYINQPQHF
clone_size: -; j_call: TRBJ1-5; v_call: TRBV12-3/TRBV12-4; cdr3_length: 13; d_call: -; cdr3_nt: TGTGCCAGCAAACAGGGTAGCAATCAGCCCCAGCATTTT; cdr3_aa: CASKQGSNQPQHF
clone_size: -; j_call: TRBJ1-2; v_call: TRBV29-1; cdr3_length: 12; d_call: -; cdr3_nt: TGCAGCGTGCGGACAGTCAACTATGGCTACACCTTC; cdr3_aa: CSVRTVNYGYTF
clone_size: few; j_call: TRBJ2-7; v_call: TRBV6-2/TRBV6-3; cdr3_length: 12; d_call: -; cdr3_nt: TGTGCCAGCAGCCCTAGTCGCTACGAGCAGTACTTC; cdr3_aa: CASSPSRYEQYF
clone_size: many; j_call: TRBJ2-7; v_call: TRBV29-1; cdr3_length: 12; d_call: -; cdr3_nt: TGCAGCGTGATGGACGGGACCTACGAGCAGTACTTC; cdr3_aa: CSVMDGTYEQYF
clone_size: few; j_call: TRBJ1-1; v_call: TRBV7-2; cdr3_length: 14; d_call: -; cdr3_nt: TGTGCCAGCAGCGCGACAGTGATGAACACTGAAGCTTTCTTT; cdr3_aa: CASSATVMNTEAFF
clone_size: -; j_call: TRBJ2-7; v_call: TRBV20-1; cdr3_length: 15; d_call: -; cdr3_nt: TGCAGTGCTAAACCGGGAAGTGGAGGTACCTACGAGCAGTACTTC; cdr3_aa: CSAKPGSGGTYEQYF
clone_size: few; j_call: TRBJ2-7; v_call: TRBV27; cdr3_length: 14; d_call: -; cdr3_nt: TGTGCCAGCAAACCAGCAGAGATCTTCTACGAGCAGTACTTC; cdr3_aa: CASKPAEIFYEQYF
clone_size: few; j_call: TRBJ2-1; v_call: TRBV29-1; cdr3_length: 15; d_call: TRBD2; cdr3_nt: TGCAGCGTTAGAAGGGCGGGAGCCTCCTACAATGAGCAGTTCTTC; cdr3_aa: CSVRRAGASYNEQFF
clone_size: -; j_call: TRBJ2-7; v_call: TRBV28; cdr3_length: 14; d_call: -; cdr3_nt: TGTGCCAGCAGCTTGGGACGTCTACGCTACGAGCAGTACTTC; cdr3_aa: CASSLGRLRYEQYF
clone_size: few; j_call: TRBJ1-5; v_call: TRBV20-1; cdr3_length: 15; d_call: -; cdr3_nt: TGCAGTGCTAGATATGGGGGGATGAGCAATCAGCCCCAGCATTTT; cdr3_aa: CSARYGGMSNQPQHF
clone_size: few; j_call: TRBJ2-6; v_call: TRBV12-3/TRBV12-4; cdr3_length: 16; d_call: TRBD1; cdr3_nt: TGTGCCAGCAGTCCACGGGACAGGGCTGGGGCCAACGTCCTGACTTTC; cdr3_aa: CASSPRDRAGANVLTF
clone_size: many; j_call: TRBJ2-1; v_call: TRBV24-1; cdr3_length: 13; d_call: -; cdr3_nt: TGTGCCATCGCCGGGACTCCAGTGAATGAGCAGTTCTTC; cdr3_aa: CAIAGTPVNEQFF
clone_size: few; j_call: TRBJ2-7; v_call: TRBV2; cdr3_length: 14; d_call: -; cdr3_nt: TGTGCCAGCAGTGAAGGGCGGGACACCTACGAGCAGTACTTC; cdr3_aa: CASSEGRDTYEQYF
clone_size: many; j_call: TRBJ2-1; v_call: TRBV29-1; cdr3_length: 15; d_call: -; cdr3_nt: TGCAGCGTTCACAGTCGGCAAAGCTCCTACAATGAGCAGTTCTTC; cdr3_aa: CSVHSRQSSYNEQFF
clone_size: -; j_call: TRBJ1-1; v_call: TRBV7-2; cdr3_length: 12; d_call: TRBD1; cdr3_nt: TGTGCCAGCAGCCCGGGACAGACTATAGCTTTCTTT; cdr3_aa: CASSPGQTIAFF
clone_size: -; j_call: TRBJ1-1; v_call: TRBV29-1; cdr3_length: 17; d_call: -; cdr3_nt: TGCAGCGTTTACAGGGAGGGAATGGATCCGGAGAACACTGAAGCTTTCTTT; cdr3_aa: CSVYREGMDPENTEAFF
clone_size: few; j_call: TRBJ2-1; v_call: TRBV7-8; cdr3_length: 12; d_call: TRBD2; cdr3_nt: TGTGCCAGCAGCTTACTAGCGGGAGAATCCTTCTTC; cdr3_aa: CASSLLAGESFF
clone_size: -; j_call: TRBJ2-1; v_call: TRBV6-1; cdr3_length: 16; d_call: TRBD1; cdr3_nt: TGTGCCAGCCAGAAGAATACCGGGACAGGAACATTTGAGCAGTTCTTC; cdr3_aa: CASQKNTGTGTFEQFF
clone_size: -; j_call: TRBJ1-3; v_call: TRBV30; cdr3_length: 13; d_call: -; cdr3_nt: TGTGCCTGGGATTTCAGCTCTGGAAACACCATATATTTT; cdr3_aa: CAWDFSSGNTIYF
clone_size: few; j_call: TRBJ1-1; v_call: TRBV6-2/TRBV6-3; cdr3_length: 17; d_call: -; cdr3_nt: TGTGCCAGCAGCCATCTGGTCGGGAGACTCGTGAACACTGAAGCTTTCTTT; cdr3_aa: CASSHLVGRLVNTEAFF
clone_size: -; j_call: TRBJ2-7; v_call: TRBV28; cdr3_length: 15; d_call: -; cdr3_nt: TGTGCCAGCAGTCCACCGGGGCGGCCCTCCTACGAGCAGTACTTC; cdr3_aa: CASSPPGRPSYEQYF
clone_size: few; j_call: TRBJ2-1; v_call: TRBV20-1; cdr3_length: 14; d_call: TRBD1; cdr3_nt: TGCAGTGCTAGTGGGGGACAGGGGAGGGATGAGCAGTTCTTC; cdr3_aa: CSASGGQGRDEQFF
clone_size: -; j_call: TRBJ2-1; v_call: TRBV23-1; cdr3_length: 18; d_call: TRBD2; cdr3_nt: TGCGCCAGCAGTCAGGGTTTGATGCTAGCGGGTTCCTACAATGAGCAGTTCTTC; cdr3_aa: CASSQGLMLAGSYNEQFF
clone_size: -; j_call: TRBJ2-3; v_call: TRBV18; cdr3_length: 17; d_call: TRBD2; cdr3_nt: TGTGCCAGCTCACCACTAGCGGGAGGTTGGCTCACAGATACGCAGTATTTT; cdr3_aa: CASSPLAGGWLTDTQYF
clone_size: many; j_call: TRBJ2-1; v_call: TRBV14; cdr3_length: 16; d_call: TRBD2; cdr3_nt: TGTGCCAGCAGCTTCTATAGCGGGGGGTCCTACAATGAGCAGTTCTTC; cdr3_aa: CASSFYSGGSYNEQFF
clone_size: few; j_call: TRBJ1-2; v_call: TRBV6-6; cdr3_length: 14; d_call: -; cdr3_nt: TGTGCCAGCACCAAGGTGGGGTCGCTCTATGGCTACACCTTC; cdr3_aa: CASTKVGSLYGYTF
clone_size: -; j_call: TRBJ1-4; v_call: TRBV4-1; cdr3_length: 14; d_call: TRBD1; cdr3_nt: TGCGCCAGCAGCCAGGACAGGGGGGTTGAAAAACTGTTTTTT; cdr3_aa: CASSQDRGVEKLFF
clone_size: few; j_call: TRBJ2-1; v_call: TRBV6-5; cdr3_length: 19; d_call: TRBD2; cdr3_nt: TGTGCCAGCAGTTTCTTTTACCCGGGACTAGCGGGAGGGCCAAGTGAGCAGTTCTTC; cdr3_aa: CASSFFYPGLAGGPSEQFF
clone_size: few; j_call: TRBJ2-3; v_call: TRBV28; cdr3_length: 14; d_call: -; cdr3_nt: TGTGCCAGCAGCCCTGGAGGGCCCATAGATACGCAGTATTTT; cdr3_aa: CASSPGGPIDTQYF
clone_size: -; j_call: TRBJ1-5; v_call: TRBV29-1; cdr3_length: 13; d_call: -; cdr3_nt: TGCAGCGTTGAACAGGGGCCGAATCAGCCCCAGCATTTT; cdr3_aa: CSVEQGPNQPQHF